The entry that follows covers one TCR beta chain sequence. Its antigen remains unidentified. The data were taken from a study of beta chain features in type 1 diabetes. Whole-study results and caveats: Shortening of TCRB CDR3s, moderate but significant, appeared in all four CD4+ subsets of Type 1 diabetes patients.

The V and J ends lost 8 bases and 3 bases, in that order; junction bases with no gene match: 7. CDR1 is SNHLY, CDR2 FYNNEI, per germline. CDR3 length: 14 residues. The whole isolated RNA underwent reverse transcription, so sequencing captured expressed TCRB transcripts. It was found that naive, central memory and regulatory T cell samples averaged about 3.57 million reads. The protocol was immunoSEQ multiplex PCR, while the TCRdb copy is restricted to in-frame clones and leaves out a portion. The sample has approximately 270,000 clones; over 11% are singletons. Each of the CD4+ naive, central memory, regulatory and stem cell-like memory populations was sorted via CD45RO/CCR7/CD25/CD127/CD95/CD27.

This receptor was obtained from a man in his thirties or forties with type 1 diabetes. The chain couples TRBV2 to TRBJ1-2; 9 nucleotides line up with TRBD1. Sequencing was carried out using naive CD4+ T cells from blood. The CDR3 DNA is TGTGCCAGCGGTAATACAGGGGGCTACTATGGCTACACCTTC. It is translated as CASGNTGGYYGYTF.